One and the same sample provided the 23 T cell receptor beta chains below, sequenced in a study of beta chain features in type 1 diabetes. Investigators reverse transcribed all isolated RNA, so they sequenced expressed TCRB transcripts. The repertoire was sequenced with immunoSEQ multiplex PCR; TCRdb's copy has only in-frame clones and lacks some. The sample lists 240,000 or so clones, 25% to 30% occurring once. Sequenced sample: central memory CD4+ T cells from blood. These receptors all come from a man aged 30 to 39 in good health.

The gene calls are TRBV30 and TRBJ2-1; the match to TRBD2 covers 7 bases. Germline CDR1 GTSNPN, CDR2 SVGIG (reference sequence). Unmatched junction bases numbered 12, after V lost 5 bases and J lost 8 bases. The CDR3 runs 14 residues. This chain's CDR3 is CAWARGEVGDEQFF. The CDR3 bases are TGTGCCTGGGCCCGGGGGGAGGTGGGTGATGAGCAGTTCTTC.

In regard to this clone: The junction and the germline gene differ at one end; a read error may be behind it. The rearrangement uses TRBV7-2 and TRBJ2-1; 8 bases align to TRBD2. The CDR3 has 15 residues. CDR1 is SGHTA and CDR2 is FQGNSA in the germline V gene. The CDR3 reads CASSPSGSSHNEQFF. In DNA, the CDR3 is TGTGCCAGCAGCCCAAGCGGGAGCTCCCACAATGAGCAGTTCTTC.

V and J are TRBV6-1 and TRBJ2-7; D is unresolved. Germline assignment: CDR1 MNHNS and CDR2 SASEGT. V lost 5 bases and J 0 bases, leaving 8 bases between the germline ends. This CDR3 region has 13 residues. The chain's CDR3 is CASSNGLSYEQYF. CDR3 nucleotide sequence: TGTGCCAGCAGTAACGGGCTCTCCTACGAGCAGTACTTC.

This clone was counted only a few times. The chain employs TRBV30 and TRBJ1-1; D is uncertain. V lost 0 bases and J lost 11, with 10 bases in between. This CDR3 is built from 11 residues. The germline V gene encodes CDR1 GTSNPN and CDR2 SVGIG (reference sequence). The CDR3 region is CAWSVRGDAFF. CDR3 nucleotides: TGTGCCTGGAGTGTAAGAGGTGACGCTTTCTTT.

The chain carries TRBV6-1 and TRBJ2-7, with 7 nucleotides matching TRBD1. Germline CDR1 reads MNHNS; CDR2 reads SASEGT. This CDR3 region has 15 residues. After removal of 4 bases from V and 0 bases from J, the junction contained 6 bases not matched to a gene. The CDR3 coding sequence is TGTGCCAGCAGTGGCCGGGACAGCAACTCCTACGAGCAGTACTTC. It is translated as CASSGRDSNSYEQYF.

This clone was recorded a few times. This chain connects TRBV6-1 to TRBJ2-2, with 12 bases aligning to TRBD2. The CDR3 contains 16 residues. V dropped 1 base and J dropped 5; count of bases not matched to a gene: 2. The germline V gene encodes CDR1 MNHNS and CDR2 SASEGT. The CDR3 sequence is CASSEGLAGVTGELFF. The CDR3 bases are TGTGCCAGCAGTGAAGGACTAGCGGGAGTGACCGGGGAGCTGTTTTTT.

The rearrangement joins TRBV15 to TRBJ1-3; D unresolved. The CDR3 is 15 residues long. With 2 bases removed from V and 0 bases from J, the gap between germline ends came to 8 bases. Germline V CDR1 and CDR2: LNHNV, YYDKDF (reference sequence). CDR3 DNA: TGTGCCACCAGCAGAAGCAGGCTCTCTGGAAACACCATATATTTT. Translating gives CATSRSRLSGNTIYF.

This clone showed up many times. Other DNA sequences in this specimen translate into the identical CDR3. The V call is TRBV7-2, the J call TRBJ2-1; maybe TRBD1 (6 bases). Trimming stripped 5 bases from V and 7 bases from J, with 12 bases between. The germline gives CDR1 SGHTA, CDR2 FQGNSA. The CDR3 extends over 13 amino acids. As DNA, the CDR3 is TGTGCCAGCAGCCTGGGACAACTGAATGAGCAGTTCTTC. As protein: CASSLGQLNEQFF.

The J gene is TRBJ1-2, the V gene TRBV12-5; unclear D gene. The CDR3 length is 13 residues. V shed 0 bases and J shed 7 bases, with 9 bases lying between them. Germline CDR1 is LGHNT and CDR2 is FRNRAP. The CDR3 sequence is CASGLVPPGGYTF. CDR3 nucleotide sequence: TGTGCTAGTGGTTTGGTACCCCCCGGTGGCTACACCTTC.

The chain is built from TRBV30 and TRBJ1-5, with a possible D match to TRBD1 (5 bases). The CDR3 contains 14 residues. Trimming removed 3 bases at V and 7 bases at J, with 16 bases between. The germline gives CDR1 GTSNPN, CDR2 SVGIG (reference sequence). Here the CDR3 DNA reads TGTGCCTGGAGCGCCGGTGGGGGGGGGCAGCCCCAGCATTTT. This translates into CAWSAGGGGQPQHF.

The V gene is TRBV12-5, the J gene TRBJ2-1; D may be TRBD1 (5 bases). V was shortened by 5 bases and J by 5 bases, with 13 bases between the two germline ends. The CDR3 is 14 amino acids. CDR1 LGHNT and CDR2 FRNRAP come from the germline V gene. DNA of the CDR3: TGTGCTAGTGGTCGAAGCGACAGACACAATGAGCAGTTCTTC. Residues: CASGRSDRHNEQFF.

This clone turned up a few times. The rearrangement uses TRBV18 and TRBJ1-1, with 7 bases identical to TRBD1. CDR3 length equals 13 residues. Germline CDR1 KGHSH, CDR2 LQKENI. Unmatched junction bases numbered 7, after V lost 1 base and J lost 11 bases. CDR3 in DNA: TGTGCCAGCTCACCACAGGGGGCGAGGCATGCTTTCTTT. Protein: CASSPQGARHAFF.

The sample holds many counts of this clone. V gene TRBV27 combines with J gene TRBJ1-5, with D possibly matching TRBD1 (6 bases). The germline CDR1 and CDR2 sequences are MNHEY and SMNVEV (reference sequence). This CDR3 is 14 amino acids long. The ends were cut back, 2 bases at V and 3 bases at J, with 8 bases in the middle. The CDR3 bases are TGTGCCAGCAGTTTACAGGGGAACAATCAGCCCCAGCATTTT. Its protein is CASSLQGNNQPQHF.

J is TRBJ1-4 and V is TRBV5-1; tentatively, D is TRBD1 (6 bases). CDR3 length: 16 residues. CDR1 is SGHRS and CDR2 is YFSETQ in the germline V gene. Between the trimmed V and J ends, which lost 4 bases and 3 bases, there was a span of 16 bases. The CDR3 DNA reads TGCGCCAGCAGCGTCACCGGGGGGGCCGCTAATGAAAAACTGTTTTTT. Its protein product is CASSVTGGAANEKLFF. Drawing the rest from reference TRBV5-1 and TRBJ1-4, the complete variable domain is KAGVTQTPRYLIKTRGQQVTLSCSPISGHRSVSWYQQTPGQGLQFLFEYFSETQRNKGNFPGRFSGRQFSNSRSEMNVSTLELGDSALYLCASSVTGGAANEKLFFGSGTQLSVL.

The genes are TRBV7-7 and TRBJ2-5, with TRBD2 matching over 13 bases. The V gene end was trimmed by 1 base and the J gene end by 2 bases; junction bases not matched to a gene: 1. There are 16 residues in the CDR3. The germline V gene encodes CDR1 SSHAT and CDR2 FNYEAQ (reference sequence). The CDR3 DNA is TGTGCCAGCAGCTTAGGGGGACTAGCGGGACAAGAGACCCAGTACTTC. Translating gives CASSLGGLAGQETQYF.

The CDR3 reads CASSKTDEQFF. CDR3 nucleotides: TGTGCCAGCTCCAAAACTGATGAGCAGTTCTTC. V usage is TRBV18 and J usage is TRBJ2-1; D ambiguous. Germline V gene sequence: CDR1 KGHSH, CDR2 LQKENI. This CDR3 region has 11 residues. Trimming took 6 bases from V and 8 from J, leaving 8 bases between them.

This clone was seen a handful of times. This chain joins TRBV11-2 and TRBJ2-1, with no clear D. Germline lookup yields CDR1 SGHAT and CDR2 FQNNGV. Trimming cost V 0 bases and J 13 bases, with 7 bases left between them. The CDR3 is 11 residues long. Here the CDR3 reads CASSLETRQFF. The CDR3 DNA reads as TGTGCCAGCAGCTTAGAAACCCGTCAGTTCTTC. Looking up the rest from reference TRBV11-2 and TRBJ2-1 gives the full variable domain: EAGVAQSPRYKIIEKRQSVAFWCNPISGHATLYWYQQILGQGPKLLIQFQNNGVVDDSQLPKDRFSAERLKGVDSTLKIQPAKLEDSAVYLCASSLETRQFFGPGTRLTVL.

This clone came up many times. This rearrangement joins TRBV29-1 to TRBJ2-2; D gene uncertain. Germline-derived CDR1 and CDR2 are SQVTM and ANQGSEA. The V gene lost 7 bases and the J gene lost 0 bases, with 12 bases spanning the gap. This CDR3 contains 14 residues. CDR3 loop: CSALKHANTGELFF. Here the CDR3 DNA reads TGCAGCGCCCTAAAACACGCGAACACCGGGGAGCTGTTTTTT.

The rearrangement links TRBV11-3 to TRBJ2-7; TRBD1 might be the D (5 bases). This CDR3 region has 13 residues. The V gene lost 3 bases and the J gene lost 4 bases, with 10 bases spanning the gap. The V gene's germline CDR1 is SGHNT and CDR2 YENEEA. CDR3 sequence reads: CASSFGREYEQYF. The CDR3 DNA is TGTGCCAGCAGCTTCGGCAGGGAATACGAGCAGTACTTC.

The chain joins TRBV2 to TRBJ2-1; 14 bases match TRBD2. This CDR3 region has 15 residues. Per the germline V gene, CDR1 is SNHLY and CDR2 is FYNNEI. V lost 5 bases to trimming and J lost 9 bases; unmatched junction nucleotides: 6. The CDR3 reads CASSRTSGGKGEQFF. For the CDR3, the DNA is TGTGCCAGCAGTAGGACTAGCGGGGGGAAGGGTGAGCAGTTCTTC. The full variable domain, rest sourced from reference TRBV2 and TRBJ2-1, is EPEVTQTPSHQVTQMGQEVILRCVPISNHLYFYWYRQILGQKVEFLVSFYNNEISEKSEIFDDQFSVERPDGSNFTLKIRSTKLEDSAMYFCASSRTSGGKGEQFFGPGTRLTVL.

The rearrangement links TRBV9 to TRBJ2-3; D gene ambiguous. This CDR3 region has 13 residues. Germline V gene sequence: CDR1 SGDLS, CDR2 YYNGEE. V was trimmed by 4 bases and J by 2 bases, leaving 8 bases between them. The CDR3 DNA follows: TGTGCCAGCAGCCTTGGTAACACAGATACGCAGTATTTT. Amino acid sequence: CASSLGNTDTQYF.

The chain combines TRBV6-5 with TRBJ2-7; 7 nucleotides agree with TRBD2. The germline V gene encodes CDR1 MNHEY and CDR2 SVGAGI. This CDR3 comprises 15 residues. The ends lost 2 bases at V and 2 bases at J; junction bases unmatched: 6. Written as DNA, the CDR3 is TGTGCCAGCAGTTACGAGGCGGGAGCAACCTACGAGCAGTACTTC. As protein: CASSYEAGATYEQYF.

The chain has TRBV7-8 and TRBJ2-3, with 7 positions matching TRBD2. This CDR3 spans 16 amino acids. The junction had 7 bases not matched to a gene; V was cut back by 1 base and J by 3 bases. The germline gives CDR1 SGHVS, CDR2 FQNEAQ. This CDR3 reads CASSLGDYLKTDTQYF. The CDR3, as DNA: TGTGCCAGCAGCTTAGGGGACTACCTAAAAACAGATACGCAGTATTTT.